The source of this T cell receptor beta chain is a study of blood T cell repertoires in COVID-19. Study context: Spain, Italy and the United States supplied samples that represented acute and convalescent COVID-19. The cDNA or gDNA used as material had been derived from T cells, B-cell-depleted T cells, or PBMCs.

The CDR3 runs to 15 residues. After removal of 10 bases from V and 3 bases from J, the junction contained 9 bases not matched to a gene. CDR1 is SNHLY, CDR2 FYNNEI, per germline. Assay: immunoSEQ multiplex PCR; the TCRdb copy retains only in-frame clones and omits some. The sample includes 70,000 or so clones, roughly nine tenths of them seen just once. The source of this sequence is an older woman with acute or convalescent COVID-19. The chain recombines TRBV2 with TRBJ1-5; 10 nucleotides align to TRBD1. The sample taken for sequencing was peripheral blood. In nucleotides, the CDR3 is TGTGCCACCTCCCGGGACAGGGGACCCAATCAGCCCCAGCATTTT. Protein sequence: CATSRDRGPNQPQHF.